This T cell receptor beta chain derives from a study of T cell repertoires in cytomegalovirus infection. Study overall: CMV epitopes in the study were HLA-C-restricted (recently identified) and HLA-B-restricted (well studied). Shared public TCR beta signatures pointed to both CMV infection and a matching HLA type. Study-wide results and limits: In two of eight donors, the top clonotype was HLA-C-restricted CMV-specific. The study identified carriers of CMV plus the relevant HLA from cumulative public TCR beta family frequency.

TCRdb reprocessed the reads with MiXCR, giving one entry per CDR3 protein. Of more than 75,000 distinct CDR3 sequences in the sample, about 31% are singletons; the top ten hold more than 70%. Of note for this clonotype: Its target is not known.

This receptor was identified in a human donor in good health (CMV status not recorded). Some clones in this sample may be carry-over from other donors' samples. Sequences were derived from CD8+ T cells from cultured PBMCs, sampled from culture after CMV antigen stimulation.

DNA for the CDR3: TGTGCCAGCAGCCAACGAGGGGGGCGTCTAGCTGAAGCTTTCTTT. This gives the protein CASSQRGGRLAEAFF. The chain uses TRBV6-6 and TRBJ1-1; D perhaps matches TRBD1 (6 bases). V lost 6 bases and J 6 bases, leaving 20 bases between the germline ends. From germline, CDR1 is MNHNY and CDR2 SVGAGI (reference sequence). The CDR3 is made up of 15 amino acids.